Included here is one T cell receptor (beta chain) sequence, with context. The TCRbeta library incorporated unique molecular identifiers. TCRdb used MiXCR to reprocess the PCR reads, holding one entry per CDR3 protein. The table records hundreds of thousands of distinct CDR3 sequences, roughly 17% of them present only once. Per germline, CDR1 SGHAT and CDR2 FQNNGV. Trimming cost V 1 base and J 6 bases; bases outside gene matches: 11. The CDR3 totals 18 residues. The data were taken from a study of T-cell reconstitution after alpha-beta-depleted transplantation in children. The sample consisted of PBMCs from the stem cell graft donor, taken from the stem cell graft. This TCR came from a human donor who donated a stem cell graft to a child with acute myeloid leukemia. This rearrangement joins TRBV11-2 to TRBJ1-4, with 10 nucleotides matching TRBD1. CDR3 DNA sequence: TGTGCCAGCAGCTTAGTGTACGGGACAGGGGAGTCTGATGAAAAACTGTTTTTT. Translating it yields CASSLVYGTGESDEKLFF. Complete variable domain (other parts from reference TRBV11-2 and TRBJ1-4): EAGVAQSPRYKIIEKRQSVAFWCNPISGHATLYWYQQILGQGPKLLIQFQNNGVVDDSQLPKDRFSAERLKGVDSTLKIQPAKLEDSAVYLCASSLVYGTGESDEKLFFGSGTQLSVL.